In this sample, the clone carrying this T cell receptor (beta chain) turned up a few times. The data were obtained in a study of identical twins. Each CDR3 protein is one row after TCRdb ran MiXCR on the 5' RACE reads. The table has some 710,000 distinct CDR3 sequences, 5.5% to 6.5% seen once. V was shortened by 3 bases and J by 8 bases, with 16 bases between the two germline ends. Germline CDR1 reads KGHSH; CDR2 reads LQKENI. The CDR3 is 15 residues long. This sequence originates from a man aged 18-30 years in good health. The sample was naive T cells sorted from blood. The chain is built from TRBV18 and TRBJ1-4, with a possible D match to TRBD1 (6 bases). DNA for the CDR3: TGTGCCAGCTCACCTTATACGCAGGGGCTAGAAAAACTGTTTTTT. It is translated as CASSPYTQGLEKLFF.